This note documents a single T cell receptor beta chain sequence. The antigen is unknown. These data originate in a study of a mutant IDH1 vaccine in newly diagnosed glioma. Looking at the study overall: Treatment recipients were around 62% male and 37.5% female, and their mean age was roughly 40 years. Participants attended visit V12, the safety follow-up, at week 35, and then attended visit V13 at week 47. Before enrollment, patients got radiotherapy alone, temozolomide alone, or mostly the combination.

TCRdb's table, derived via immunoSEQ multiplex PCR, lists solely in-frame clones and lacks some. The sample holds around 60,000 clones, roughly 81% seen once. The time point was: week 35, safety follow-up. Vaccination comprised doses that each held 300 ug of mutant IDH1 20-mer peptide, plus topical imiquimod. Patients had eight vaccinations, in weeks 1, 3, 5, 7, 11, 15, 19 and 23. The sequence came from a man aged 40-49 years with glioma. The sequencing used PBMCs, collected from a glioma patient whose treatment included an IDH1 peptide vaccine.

The CDR3, as DNA: TGTGCCAGCAAACCAGACAGCCAGGGGTACGAGCAGTACTTC. Protein sequence: CASKPDSQGYEQYF. The chain joins TRBV2 to TRBJ2-7, with D perhaps matching TRBD1 (6 bases). The V and J ends lost 7 bases and 4 bases respectively, with 17 bases between them. The germline gives CDR1 SNHLY, CDR2 FYNNEI. The CDR3 spans 14 residues.